The rows below give T cell receptor beta chains drawn from one sample of a study of blood T cell repertoires in COVID-19. Profiled with immunoSEQ multiplex PCR; TCRdb holds only in-frame clones, not every one. This table has some 670,000 clones, 90% appearing once. The material sequenced was peripheral blood. These receptor sequences come from a woman younger than 35 with acute or convalescent COVID-19. The CDR3 runs from the conserved cysteine through the conserved F or W. D genes are given only for firm matches. Size tells how often a clone was seen (once, few, many) or the class of an expanded clone, and some rows leave it out.

>TRBV10-3|-|-|TRBJ1-2
CAISETIFRYGYTF
TGTGCCATCAGTGAGACGATCTTCAGGTATGGCTACACCTTC
>TRBV4-1|TRBD1|-|TRBJ1-1
CASSQSGTGEAFF
TGCGCCAGCAGCCAATCGGGGACAGGTGAAGCTTTCTTT
>TRBV4-3|-|-|TRBJ1-1
CASSQVGRGEATEAFF
TGCGCCAGCAGCCAAGTTGGGCGGGGAGAGGCCACTGAAGCTTTCTTT
>TRBV18|TRBD1|once|TRBJ2-7
CASSPPGQGIYEQYF
TGTGCCAGCTCACCTCCGGGACAGGGTATCTACGAGCAGTACTTC
>TRBV15|TRBD1|-|TRBJ1-2
CATSERDSWGYTF
TGTGCCACCAGCGAAAGGGACAGCTGGGGCTACACCTTC
>TRBV24-1|-|-|TRBJ2-2
CATSEGDTNTGELFF
TGTGCCACCAGTGAGGGGGACACTAACACCGGGGAGCTGTTTTTT
>TRBV3-1/TRBV3-2|TRBD2|-|TRBJ2-7
CASSQAGLAYEQYF
TGTGCCAGCAGCCAAGCAGGACTAGCTTACGAGCAGTACTTC
>TRBV9|-|-|TRBJ2-7
CASSVGAISYEQYF
TGTGCCAGCAGCGTGGGGGCAATCTCCTACGAGCAGTACTTC
>TRBV11-2|-|-|TRBJ1-2
CASSSRANYGYTF
TGTGCCAGCAGCTCCAGGGCTAACTATGGCTACACCTTC
>TRBV7-9|TRBD1|-|TRBJ2-7
CASSLLGATGGGEQYF
TGTGCCAGCAGCTTATTAGGGGCCACAGGGGGCGGCGAGCAGTACTTC
>TRBV12-5|-|-|TRBJ2-7
CASGLVLGRERTYEQYF
TGTGCTAGTGGTTTGGTACTGGGCAGGGAACGTACCTACGAGCAGTACTTC
>TRBV7-9|-|-|TRBJ2-7
CASSSWDTLYEQYF
TGTGCCAGCAGCTCTTGGGACACCCTCTACGAGCAGTACTTC
>TRBV24-1|-|-|TRBJ1-1
CATSESRRDSTTFF
TGTGCCACCAGTGAGTCCAGGAGGGATAGTACAACTTTCTTT
>TRBV6-2/TRBV6-3|TRBD1|-|TRBJ2-1
CASSSPRTGISSYNEQFF
TGTGCCAGCAGTTCCCCGAGGACAGGGATAAGCTCCTACAATGAGCAGTTCTTC
>TRBV5-4|-|-|TRBJ1-1
CASSLDSGVNTEAFF
TGTGCCAGCAGCTTGGATTCGGGGGTGAACACTGAAGCTTTCTTT
>TRBV2|TRBD1|-|TRBJ1-5
CASRDPGTGYQPQHF
TGTGCCAGCAGGGACCCCGGGACAGGGTATCAGCCCCAGCATTTT
>TRBV18|-|few|TRBJ1-1
CASSRDGGNTEAFF
TGTGCCAGCTCTCGGGACGGGGGGAACACTGAAGCTTTCTTT